This T cell receptor (beta chain) was identified during a study of human versus mouse CDR3 diversity and MHC coevolution. Study summary: Samples had between roughly 5.5 x 10^6 and 1.6 x 10^7 valid reads. General study findings and limits: The lowest clonal inequality scores came from most of the three human donors. By iCHAO1, human TCR beta clonotypes numbered roughly 1.7 million, the most.

Points on this clone: Its antigen is not identified.

TCRdb keeps only in-frame clones here, not all; method: immunoSEQ multiplex PCR. The table has roughly 86,000 clones, approximately 92% seen once; the top ten hold 1.2% to 1.5%. This CDR3 contains 15 residues. Per germline, CDR1 SGHVS and CDR2 FQNEAQ. V lost 2 bases to trimming and J lost 1 base, with 9 bases between them. Sequencing was done on a sample of naive CD4+ T cells from blood. Subset meaning: CD45RO-negative CD62L-positive naive CD4 T cells. The sequence came from a person aged 25 to 69 in good health. V usage is TRBV7-8 and J usage is TRBJ1-5; D is uncertain. Here the CDR3 DNA reads TGTGCCAGCAGCTTACGGGGAGGGAGCAATCAGCCCCAGCATTTT. Its translation is CASSLRGGSNQPQHF.